The source of this TCR beta chain is a study of blood T cell repertoires in COVID-19. Germline lookup yields CDR1 SNHLY and CDR2 FYNNEI. The CDR3 consists of 12 residues. The V and J ends lost 8 bases and 8 bases respectively, with 12 bases between them. Here immunoSEQ multiplex PCR was the method, and the copy in TCRdb shows in-frame clones only, minus some. The table records about 230,000 clones, nearly 90% of them present only once. The sample taken for sequencing was PBMCs or T cells enriched from blood (not recorded which). The chain is built from TRBV2 and TRBJ1-4; maybe TRBD1 (6 bases). The sequence was collected from a woman in her thirties with acute COVID-19. CDR3 loop: CASDRLGEKLFF. Here the CDR3 DNA reads TGTGCCAGCGACAGGTTGGGAGAAAAACTGTTTTTT.